The rows below give T cell receptor beta chains drawn from one sample of a study of cytomegalovirus exposure and HLA in healthy donors. Some clones are missing from TCRdb's copy, which holds only in-frame ones; the method was immunoSEQ multiplex PCR. The data contain under 150,000 clones, 88% of them singletons. Source material: PBMCs. These receptors came from a woman under 30 in good health and CMV-seropositive. Each CDR3 is given with its conserved first and last residue. D genes are given only for firm matches. Clone size is shown for a subset of rows, as once, few, many or a class of expanded clone.

v_gene	d_gene	abundance	j_gene	CDR3aa	CDR3nt
TRBV6-5	-	-	TRBJ1-4	CASSYGRSGEKLFF	TGTGCCAGCAGTTACGGTCGGTCAGGGGAAAAACTGTTTTTT
TRBV7-3	-	-	TRBJ1-5	CASSLSHNQPQHF	TGTGCCAGCAGCTTAAGTCACAATCAGCCCCAGCATTTT
TRBV4-2	-	-	TRBJ1-1	CASSQGGGPSTEAFF	TGTGCCAGCAGCCAAGGCGGGGGGCCCAGCACTGAAGCTTTCTTT
TRBV4-1	TRBD1	-	TRBJ1-5	CASSQGRQGGQPQHF	TGCGCCAGCAGCCAAGGCCGACAGGGGGGTCAGCCCCAGCATTTT
TRBV15	-	-	TRBJ2-1	CATSRDTGFDEQFF	TGTGCCACCAGCAGAGATACGGGTTTCGATGAGCAGTTCTTC
TRBV5-1	TRBD2	-	TRBJ2-1	CASSFSSGASYNEQFF	TGCGCCAGCAGCTTCTCTAGCGGGGCTTCATACAATGAGCAGTTCTTC
TRBV28	TRBD1	-	TRBJ2-7	CASTLTHPGTGGFEQYF	TGTGCCAGCACTCTCACTCATCCCGGGACAGGGGGCTTCGAGCAGTACTTC
TRBV9	-	-	TRBJ1-2	CASSMLESSSYYGYTF	TGTGCCAGCAGCATGTTGGAGAGCTCTTCCTACTATGGCTACACCTTC
TRBV6-1	-	-	TRBJ2-5	CASSSYQETQYF	TGTGCCAGCAGCTCGTACCAAGAGACCCAGTACTTC
TRBV7-8	-	-	TRBJ1-2	CASSLNRVSEYYGYTF	TGTGCCAGCAGCTTAAACAGGGTCAGCGAATACTATGGCTACACCTTC
TRBV7-2	TRBD1	-	TRBJ1-4	CASSSPGTGDEKLFF	TGTGCCAGCAGCTCCCCCGGGACAGGGGATGAAAAACTGTTTTTT
TRBV2	-	few	TRBJ2-3	CASSVEGNWADTQYF	TGTGCCAGCAGTGTGGAGGGAAATTGGGCAGATACGCAGTATTTT
TRBV11-3	-	-	TRBJ2-2	CASSFNGDTGELFF	TGTGCCAGCAGCTTTAACGGAGACACCGGGGAGCTGTTTTTT
TRBV5-4	TRBD2	-	TRBJ2-5	CASSWAGGYEETQYF	TGTGCCAGCAGCTGGGCGGGGGGGTATGAAGAGACCCAGTACTTC
TRBV7-8	-	once	TRBJ2-1	CASTALGYEQFF	TGTGCCAGCACGGCCCTGGGCTATGAGCAGTTCTTC
TRBV10-3	-	-	TRBJ2-3	CAISVRFAGRTDTQYF	TGTGCCATCAGCGTTCGTTTCGCGGGCCGCACAGATACGCAGTATTTT
TRBV9	TRBD1	-	TRBJ1-2	CASGKQGAYYGYTF	TGTGCCAGCGGAAAACAGGGGGCTTACTATGGCTACACCTTC
TRBV30	TRBD2	once	TRBJ2-7	CAWTGLAGSREQYF	TGTGCCTGGACGGGACTAGCGGGGTCTCGCGAGCAGTACTTC
TRBV28	TRBD2	-	TRBJ2-7	CASSLGGRVVEQYF	TGTGCCAGCAGTTTAGGGGGGAGGGTGGTCGAGCAGTACTTC
TRBV4-1	-	-	TRBJ2-5	CASSQDGRGSQETQYF	TGCGCCAGCAGCCAAGATGGACGGGGGAGCCAAGAGACCCAGTACTTC
TRBV5-1	-	-	TRBJ1-2	CASSLAMGARSGYTF	TGCGCCAGCAGCTTGGCCATGGGGGCACGGAGTGGCTACACCTTC
TRBV5-1	-	-	TRBJ2-5	CASSVGRGQLETQYF	TGCGCCAGCAGCGTCGGAAGAGGACAGTTAGAGACCCAGTACTTC
TRBV11-2	TRBD1	-	TRBJ2-6	CASSLYQGVTGANVLTF	TGTGCCAGCAGCTTATATCAGGGGGTGACTGGGGCCAACGTCCTGACTTTC
TRBV6-5	-	-	TRBJ1-3	CASRLTAGNTIYF	TGTGCCAGCAGGCTCACTGCTGGAAACACCATATATTTT
TRBV19	TRBD1	-	TRBJ1-5	CASSDRGSNQPQHF	TGTGCCAGTAGTGACAGGGGAAGTAATCAGCCCCAGCATTTT
TRBV5-1	TRBD1	-	TRBJ2-5	CASSLGGGGRTTQYF	TGCGCCAGCAGCTTGGGAGGGGGCGGAAGGACGACCCAGTACTTC
TRBV30	-	-	TRBJ2-7	CAGGDPYEQYF	TGTGCCGGCGGTGACCCCTACGAGCAGTACTTC
TRBV4-1	-	-	TRBJ1-1	CASSPQGAGIATEAFF	TGCGCCAGCAGCCCCCAAGGAGCAGGGATAGCTACTGAAGCTTTCTTT
TRBV6-6	TRBD1	-	TRBJ1-1	CASSTQGIEDTEAFF	TGTGCCAGCAGTACACAGGGGATCGAAGACACTGAAGCTTTCTTT
TRBV6-5	-	-	TRBJ2-7	CASSRTGTYEQYF	TGTGCCAGCAGTAGAACAGGAACCTACGAGCAGTACTTC
TRBV19	-	-	TRBJ2-6	CGWGRDSGANVLTF	TGTGGGTGGGGCAGGGACTCTGGGGCCAACGTCCTGACTTTC
TRBV9	-	-	TRBJ1-6	CASSVAGENSPLHF	TGTGCCAGCAGCGTAGCAGGGGAAAATTCACCCCTCCACTTT
TRBV7-8	TRBD1	-	TRBJ2-2	CASSGRDRTGTGELFF	TGTGCCAGCAGCGGCCGGGACAGGACAGGTACCGGGGAGCTGTTTTTT